This is a list of T cell receptor beta chains from one sample in a study of OX40 agonist ivuxolimab in advanced cancers. Clones were read by immunoSEQ multiplex PCR, and TCRdb kept only the in-frame ones, dropping some. The sample consists of tens of thousands of clones, 75% to 90% of them appearing once. Source: CD4+ or CD8+ T cells sorted from blood, taken in a trial of the OX40 agonist ivuxolimab. These receptor sequences come from an adult with an advanced solid tumor such as melanoma, head and neck, liver or kidney cancer. Each CDR3 is given with its conserved first and last residue. D genes are given only for firm matches. Only part of the rows carry a size: once, few, many, or a class if the clone is expanded.

j_gene | d_gene | abundance | v_gene | CDR3aa | CDR3nt
TRBJ2-2 | . | . | TRBV10-1 | CASSEGGNTGELFF | TGCGCCAGCAGTGAAGGGGGAAACACCGGGGAGCTGTTTTTT
TRBJ2-5 | . | . | TRBV5-4 | CASSPRGGTQETQYF | TGTGCCAGCAGCCCGCGGGGCGGGACCCAAGAGACCCAGTACTTC
TRBJ2-1 | . | . | TRBV4-2 | CASSQDGPYNEQFF | TGTGCCAGCAGCCAAGATGGCCCCTACAATGAGCAGTTCTTC
TRBJ1-3 | . | . | TRBV5-1 | CASSLAGQAGNTIYF | TGCGCCAGCAGCTTGGCAGGGCAGGCTGGAAACACCATATATTTT
TRBJ1-1 | . | few | TRBV30 | CAWSPGGATEAFF | TGTGCCTGGAGCCCCGGGGGGGCCACTGAAGCTTTCTTT
TRBJ2-3 | . | . | TRBV28 | CASSLSGGQAPGTQYF | TGTGCCAGCAGTTTATCAGGAGGGCAAGCCCCCGGTACGCAGTATTTT
TRBJ2-3 | . | . | TRBV28 | CASSRSGLGTDTQYF | TGTGCCAGCAGTAGGTCAGGGTTAGGAACAGATACGCAGTATTTT
TRBJ2-4 | . | few | TRBV6-6 | CASRAGQILAKNIQYF | TGTGCCAGCAGAGCGGGACAGATACTAGCCAAAAACATTCAGTACTTC
TRBJ2-3 | . | . | TRBV9 | CASSLNSGTDTQYF | TGTGCCAGCAGCCTCAACTCGGGCACAGATACGCAGTATTTT
TRBJ1-3 | . | once | TRBV9 | CASSEGGNTIYF | TGTGCCAGCAGCGAGGGAGGAAACACCATATATTTT
TRBJ1-5 | TRBD1 | . | TRBV7-8 | CASSSGTGGYSNQPQHF | TGTGCCAGCAGCTCTGGGACAGGGGGCTATAGCAATCAGCCCCAGCATTTT
TRBJ2-1 | . | . | TRBV11-2 | CASSLGGVISYNEQFF | TGTGCCAGCAGCTTAGGGGGGGTGATAAGTTACAATGAGCAGTTCTTC
TRBJ2-1 | . | . | TRBV7-7 | CASSKGVGGEQFF | TGTGCTAGCAGCAAAGGCGTCGGGGGCGAGCAGTTCTTC
TRBJ1-5 | . | . | TRBV28 | CASSFAGPPQPQHF | TGTGCCAGCAGTTTCGCAGGGCCACCTCAGCCCCAGCATTTT
TRBJ2-7 | . | . | TRBV5-1 | CASSLEAYSYEQYF | TGCGCCAGCAGCTTGGAAGCTTATTCCTACGAGCAGTACTTC
TRBJ1-2 | TRBD1 | . | TRBV28 | CASSSPGTGFGGYTF | TGTGCCAGCAGTTCCCCCGGGACAGGGTTTGGTGGCTACACCTTC
TRBJ2-1 | . | . | TRBV21-1 | CASSGLGSGTKSYNEQFF | TGTGCCAGCAGCGGTTTGGGTAGCGGGACTAAATCCTACAATGAGCAGTTCTTC
TRBJ1-1 | . | . | TRBV27 | CASSSGTLNTEAFF | TGTGCCAGCAGTTCGGGGACACTGAACACTGAAGCTTTCTTT
TRBJ1-4 | TRBD1 | . | TRBV27 | CASSWRGRGEKLFF | TGTGCCAGCAGTTGGAGGGGGCGGGGCGAAAAACTGTTTTTT
TRBJ1-2 | TRBD1 | . | TRBV27 | CASSAAGTGPFSGYGYTF | TGTGCCAGCAGCGCAGCAGGGACAGGGCCTTTTAGCGGCTATGGCTACACCTTC
TRBJ2-5 | . | . | TRBV28 | CASSLSTGTFQETQYF | TGTGCCAGCAGTTTAAGTACGGGAACGTTTCAAGAGACCCAGTACTTC
TRBJ1-3 | . | . | TRBV4-2 | CASSPDGWNSGNTIYF | TGTGCCAGCAGCCCAGACGGTTGGAACTCTGGAAACACCATATATTTT
TRBJ2-5 | . | . | TRBV6-1 | CASSEGSLGGETQYF | TGTGCCAGCAGTGAAGGGTCGCTGGGAGGAGAGACCCAGTACTTC
TRBJ2-3 | . | . | TRBV7-6 | CASSPQGGPLSTDTQYF | TGTGCCAGCAGCCCTCAGGGGGGTCCGCTAAGCACAGATACGCAGTATTTT
TRBJ2-3 | . | . | TRBV4-1 | CASSASSDTQYF | TGCGCCAGCAGCGCCAGTAGCGATACGCAGTATTTT
TRBJ1-2 | TRBD1 | . | TRBV19 | CASSPPGQGAGGYTF | TGTGCCAGTAGTCCCCCGGGACAGGGGGCCGGAGGCTACACCTTC
TRBJ2-1 | . | . | TRBV6-1 | CASSEAYNEQFF | TGTGCCAGCAGTGAAGCGTACAATGAGCAGTTCTTC
TRBJ2-5 | . | . | TRBV2 | CASKGRGLPETQYF | TGTGCCAGCAAGGGCAGGGGCCTTCCGGAGACCCAGTACTTC